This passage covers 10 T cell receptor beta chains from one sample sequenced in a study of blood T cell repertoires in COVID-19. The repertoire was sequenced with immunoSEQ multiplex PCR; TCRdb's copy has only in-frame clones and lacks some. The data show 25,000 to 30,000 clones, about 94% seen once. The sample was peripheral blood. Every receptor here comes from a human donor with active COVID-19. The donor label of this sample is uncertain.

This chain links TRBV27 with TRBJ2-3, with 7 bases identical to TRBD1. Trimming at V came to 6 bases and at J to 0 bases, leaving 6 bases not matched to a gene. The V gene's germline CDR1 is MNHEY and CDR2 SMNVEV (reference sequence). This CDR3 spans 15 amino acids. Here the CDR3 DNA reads TGTGCCAGCAGCACAGGGGTGAGGAGCACAGATACGCAGTATTTT. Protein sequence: CASSTGVRSTDTQYF.

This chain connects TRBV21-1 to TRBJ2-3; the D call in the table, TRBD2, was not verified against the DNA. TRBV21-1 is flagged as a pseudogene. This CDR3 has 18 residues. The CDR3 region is CASSARLAGVTNTDTQYF. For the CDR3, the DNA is TGTGCCAGCAGCGCTCGACTAGCGGGAGTCACAAACACAGATACGCAGTATTTT.

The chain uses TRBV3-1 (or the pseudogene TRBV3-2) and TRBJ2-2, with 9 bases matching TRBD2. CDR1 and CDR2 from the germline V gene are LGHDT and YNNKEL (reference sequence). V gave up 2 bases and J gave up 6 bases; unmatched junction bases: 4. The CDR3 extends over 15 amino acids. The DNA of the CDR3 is TGTGCCAGCAGCCAACTAGCGGGACGTCCCGGGGAGCTGTTTTTT. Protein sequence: CASSQLAGRPGELFF.

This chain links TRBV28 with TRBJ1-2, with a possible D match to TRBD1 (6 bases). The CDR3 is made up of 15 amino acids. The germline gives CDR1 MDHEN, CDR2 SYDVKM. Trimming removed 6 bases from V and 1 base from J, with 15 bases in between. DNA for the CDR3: TGTGCCAGCAGCCCCGGGGGGCAGGTTAACTATGGCTACACCTTC. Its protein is CASSPGGQVNYGYTF.

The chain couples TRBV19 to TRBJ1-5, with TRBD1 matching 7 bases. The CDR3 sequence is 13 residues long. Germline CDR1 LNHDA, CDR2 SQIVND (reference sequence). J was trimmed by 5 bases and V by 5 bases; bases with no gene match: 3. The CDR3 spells CASSPTGDQPQHF. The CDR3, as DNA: TGTGCCAGTAGTCCTACAGGGGATCAGCCCCAGCATTTT. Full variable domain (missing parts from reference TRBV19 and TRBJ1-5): DGGITQSPKYLFRKEGQNVTLSCEQNLNHDAMYWYRQDPGQGLRLIYYSQIVNDFQKGDIAEGYSVSREKKESFPLTVTSAQKNPTAFYLCASSPTGDQPQHFGDGTRLSIL.

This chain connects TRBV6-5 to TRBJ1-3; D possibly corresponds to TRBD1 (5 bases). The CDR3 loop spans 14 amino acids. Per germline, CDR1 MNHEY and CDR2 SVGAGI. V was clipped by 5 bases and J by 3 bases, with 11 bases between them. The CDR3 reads CASSTGHFGNTIYF. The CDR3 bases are TGTGCCAGCAGTACCGGACACTTTGGAAACACCATATATTTT.

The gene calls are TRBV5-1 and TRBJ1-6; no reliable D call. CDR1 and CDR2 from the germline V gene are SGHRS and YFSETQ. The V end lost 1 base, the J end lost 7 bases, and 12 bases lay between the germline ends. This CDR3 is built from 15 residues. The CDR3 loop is CASSLSSGRNSPLHF. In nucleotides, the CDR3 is TGCGCCAGCAGCTTGTCATCCGGTAGAAATTCACCCCTCCACTTT. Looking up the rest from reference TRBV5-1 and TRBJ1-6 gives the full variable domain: KAGVTQTPRYLIKTRGQQVTLSCSPISGHRSVSWYQQTPGQGLQFLFEYFSETQRNKGNFPGRFSGRQFSNSRSEMNVSTLELGDSALYLCASSLSSGRNSPLHFGNGTRLTVT.

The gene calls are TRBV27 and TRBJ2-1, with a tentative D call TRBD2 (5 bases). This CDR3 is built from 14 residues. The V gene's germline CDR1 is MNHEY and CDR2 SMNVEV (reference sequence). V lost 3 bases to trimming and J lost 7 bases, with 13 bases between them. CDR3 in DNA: TGTGCCAGCAGTTTGCAGAGGGTAGGAAATGAGCAGTTCTTC. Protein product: CASSLQRVGNEQFF.

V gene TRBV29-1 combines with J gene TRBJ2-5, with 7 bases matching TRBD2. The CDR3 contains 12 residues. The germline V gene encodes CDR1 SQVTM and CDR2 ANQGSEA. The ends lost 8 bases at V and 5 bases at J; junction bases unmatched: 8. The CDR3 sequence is CSIGEGSETQYF. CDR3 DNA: TGCAGCATTGGGGAGGGTTCGGAGACCCAGTACTTC.

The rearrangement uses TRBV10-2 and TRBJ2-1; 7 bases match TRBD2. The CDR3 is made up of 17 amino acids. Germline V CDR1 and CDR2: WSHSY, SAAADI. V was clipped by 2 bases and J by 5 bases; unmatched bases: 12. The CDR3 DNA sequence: TGCGCCAGCAGTGAGGGCCGCGGGGGACGTAGGGACAATGAGCAGTTCTTC. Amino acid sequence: CASSEGRGGRRDNEQFF.